Following are 15 T cell receptor beta chains from one sample sequenced in a study of CD8+ T cells in alopecia areata. Following RNA extraction, reverse transcription yielded cDNA that acted as the sequencing template. Generated by immunoSEQ multiplex PCR, the TCRdb table keeps only in-frame clones and is missing some. The table has about 210,000 clones, around three fifths seen once; the top ten hold 1.6%. Treatment here: oral pan-JAK inhibitor, 5-10 mg twice daily. Sequenced material: CD4+ T cells sorted from blood, taken at week 4, from a patient treated with tofacitinib. Every receptor here comes from a human donor with alopecia areata.

The chain couples TRBV7-2 to TRBJ2-7; D ambiguous. Per germline, CDR1 SGHTA and CDR2 FQGNSA. This CDR3 region has 12 residues. V lost 5 bases and J lost 7, with 12 bases in between. For the CDR3, the DNA is TGTGCCAGCAGCCCGTCGGGTTGGGAGCAGTACTTC. Its translation is CASSPSGWEQYF.

V and J are TRBV30 and TRBJ1-6; D is undetermined. Germline V gene data show CDR1 as GTSNPN and CDR2 as SVGIG (reference sequence). The length of the CDR3 is 13 residues. Between the trimmed V and J ends, which lost 1 base and 6 bases, there was a span of 7 bases. The CDR3 DNA follows: TGTGCCTGGAGTGCTGAGGTTAATTCACCCCTCCACTTT. This sequence encodes CAWSAEVNSPLHF.

This clone turned up a few times. The V gene is TRBV10-3, the J gene TRBJ2-1; a weak D match, TRBD1 (6 bases). Trimming left V 4 bases short and J 5 bases short, with 12 bases between. Germline CDR1 reads ENHRY; CDR2 reads SYGVKD. This CDR3 contains 14 residues. CDR3 amino acids: CAISVSGADNEQFF. CDR3 nucleotides: TGTGCCATCAGTGTATCAGGGGCGGACAATGAGCAGTTCTTC.

This clone was detected a few times. Here the CDR3 DNA reads TGTGCCATCAGTGTGAACCCCGGGCTCACAGATACGCAGTATTTT. Translation gives CAISVNPGLTDTQYF. The V gene is TRBV10-3, the J gene TRBJ2-3, with D uncertain. This CDR3 region has 15 residues. V shed 4 bases and J shed 2 bases, with 13 bases lying between them. Looked up from germline, CDR1 is ENHRY and CDR2 is SYGVKD.

This clone showed up just a few times. The chain employs TRBV29-1 and TRBJ2-1; tentatively, D is TRBD2 (5 bases). Deletions cut 7 bases from V and 7 bases from J, with 8 bases between. This CDR3 region has 10 residues. CDR1 is SQVTM, CDR2 ANQGSEA, per germline. The CDR3 loop is CSAWENEQFF. As DNA, the CDR3 is TGCAGCGCTTGGGAGAATGAGCAGTTCTTC.

The chain uses TRBV5-1 and TRBJ1-1; D not resolved. V was trimmed by 1 base and J by 1 base, leaving 11 bases between them. Germline values: CDR1 SGHRS, CDR2 YFSETQ. The CDR3 runs to 15 residues. The CDR3 spells CASSLFGDRNTEAFF. The CDR3 nucleotides read TGCGCCAGCAGCTTGTTCGGGGATAGGAACACTGAAGCTTTCTTT.

This clone was seen a handful of times. The chain is built from TRBV5-4 and TRBJ1-6; the D is unclear. Trimming stripped 5 bases from V and 7 bases from J, with 10 bases between. The CDR3 has 13 residues. CDR1 SGHNT and CDR2 YYREEE come from the germline V gene (reference sequence). CDR3 in amino acids: CASSPSHNSPLHF. In nucleotides, the CDR3 is TGTGCCAGCAGTCCCAGTCACAATTCACCCCTCCACTTT.

This chain links TRBV10-3 with TRBJ1-1; a possible D gene is TRBD1 (5 bases). Per the germline V gene, CDR1 is ENHRY and CDR2 is SYGVKD. Between the trimmed V and J ends, which lost 8 bases and 10 bases, there was a span of 17 bases. The CDR3 is 12 amino acids. As DNA, the CDR3 is TGTGCCATCCAGAGTGGGGCTAACAGAGCTTTCTTT. This codes for CAIQSGANRAFF.

The chain combines TRBV29-1 with TRBJ2-1; possible D gene TRBD2, 6 bases. Germline V gene data show CDR1 as SQVTM and CDR2 as ANQGSEA. The CDR3 extends over 12 amino acids. Trimming removed 4 bases from V and 13 bases from J, with 17 bases in between. CDR3 sequence: CSVAGLAIAQFF. The CDR3 nucleotides read TGCAGCGTTGCTGGTCTAGCGATAGCACAGTTCTTC.

The V gene is TRBV29-1, the J gene TRBJ2-5; TRBD1 agrees at 10 bases. The germline V gene has CDR1 SQVTM and CDR2 ANQGSEA. The ends lost 0 bases at V and 1 base at J; junction bases unmatched: 5. The CDR3 runs 16 residues. CDR3: CSVEDSDRGFQETQYF. For the CDR3, the DNA is TGCAGCGTTGAAGATTCGGACAGGGGGTTCCAAGAGACCCAGTACTTC.

V gene TRBV30 combines with J gene TRBJ1-2; a weak D match, TRBD1 (5 bases). Germline loops: CDR1 GTSNPN, CDR2 SVGIG (reference sequence). The V end lost 4 bases, the J end lost 1 base, and 10 bases lay between the germline ends. There are 13 residues in the CDR3. CDR3 DNA sequence: TGTGCCTGGACAGGGAAACTTAACTATGGCTACACCTTC. It is translated as CAWTGKLNYGYTF. Full variable domain (rest looked up from reference TRBV30 and TRBJ1-2): SQTIHQWPATLVQPVGSPLSLECTVEGTSNPNLYWYRQAAGRGLQLLFYSVGIGQISSEVPQNLSASRPQDRQFILSSKKLLLSDSGFYLCAWTGKLNYGYTFGSGTRLTVV.

The rearrangement uses TRBV6-6 and TRBJ2-7, with D uncertain. CDR1 is MNHNY, CDR2 SVGAGI, per germline (reference sequence). Trimming took off 0 bases at V and 3 bases at J, with 3 bases between the two ends. The CDR3 is made up of 12 amino acids. CDR3: CASSYSRYEQYF. CDR3 bases: TGTGCCAGCAGTTACTCCCGCTACGAGCAGTACTTC.

This clone was seen more than once but under ten times. The chain is built from TRBV7-9 and TRBJ2-3, with a weak D call TRBD2 (5 bases). V was trimmed by 4 bases and J by 2 bases, leaving 10 bases between them. Germline V gives CDR1 SEHNR, CDR2 FQNEAQ (reference sequence). The CDR3 is 14 residues long. The CDR3 protein is CASSSGGTTDTQYF. CDR3 coding DNA: TGTGCCAGCAGCTCCGGAGGCACCACAGATACGCAGTATTTT.

In its sample, this clone was seen a few times. This chain links TRBV19 with TRBJ2-4; D is undetermined. Germline CDR1 reads LNHDA; CDR2 reads SQIVND (reference sequence). The CDR3 is made up of 12 amino acids. Trimming stripped 3 bases from V and 7 bases from J, with 7 bases between. The CDR3 DNA follows: TGTGCCAGTAGTATGATGGGGAACATTCAGTACTTC. Its protein is CASSMMGNIQYF.

This chain links TRBV2 with TRBJ2-1; weak D call: TRBD1 (5 bases). From germline, CDR1 is SNHLY and CDR2 FYNNEI. CDR3 size: 14 residues. V was pared by 3 bases and J by 2 bases, with 8 bases between. CDR3 sequence (DNA): TGTGCCAGCAGTGATCTCAGGGCCTACAATGAGCAGTTCTTC. Amino acids: CASSDLRAYNEQFF.